These 18 T cell receptor beta chains were all obtained from the same sample, sequenced in a study of CD8 T cells in Susac syndrome. When the RNA was reverse transcribed, random hexamers were used with an input of about 0.45 to 1 ug. TCRdb reanalysed the immunoSEQ multiplex PCR reads using MiXCR and keeps one entry per CDR3 protein. The repertoire holds around 190,000 distinct CDR3 sequences, with about 95% as singletons. The sample was CD4+ T cells from PBMCs. All receptors come from a human donor in good health.

The count of this clonotype is one. The chain employs TRBV20-1 and TRBJ2-1; D is undetermined. This CDR3 is 14 amino acids long. CDR1 DFQATT and CDR2 SNEGSKA come from the germline V gene (reference sequence). The V end was cut by 4 bases, the J end by 0 bases, with 10 bases between. The chain's CDR3 is CSATRASSYNEQFF. The CDR3 bases are TGCAGTGCTACCAGAGCCAGCTCCTACAATGAGCAGTTCTTC.

V is TRBV12-5 and J is TRBJ2-3; 10 nucleotides match TRBD2. Germline CDR1 is LGHNT and CDR2 is FRNRAP. CDR3 length: 16 residues. V lost 0 bases and J lost 5; bases outside the gene matches: 5. The DNA of the CDR3 is TGTGCTAGTGGTTTGGTAGCTAGCGGGAGTGGAGATACGCAGTATTTT. Encoded protein: CASGLVASGSGDTQYF.

The chain combines TRBV6-2 or TRBV6-3 with TRBJ1-5; possible D gene TRBD1, 6 bases. Trimming took 6 bases from V and 0 from J, leaving 15 bases between them. This CDR3 is 16 amino acids long. CDR1 and CDR2 from the germline V gene are MNHEY and SVGEGT. CDR3 protein: CASSSDRWDSNQPQHF. DNA for the CDR3: TGTGCCAGCAGCAGCGACAGGTGGGATAGCAATCAGCCCCAGCATTTT.

This rearrangement joins TRBV6-5 to TRBJ2-7, with D tentatively TRBD2 (6 bases). Germline loops: CDR1 MNHEY, CDR2 SVGAGI. Trimming pared 6 bases from V and 0 bases from J, leaving 12 bases between. The CDR3 extends over 14 amino acids. CDR3 sequence (DNA): TGTGCCAGCAGGCGGGACTTCAGCTCCTACGAGCAGTACTTC. Its translation is CASRRDFSSYEQYF.

CDR3 nucleotides: TGTGCCAGCAGCTTAGGGGGTCAACATGAGCAGTTCTTC. Translating gives CASSLGGQHEQFF. The rearrangement uses TRBV3-1 and TRBJ2-1; D is possibly TRBD1 (6 bases). Germline CDR1 is LGHDT and CDR2 is YNNKEL (reference sequence). Trimming removed 5 bases from V and 8 bases from J, with 13 bases in between. This CDR3 spans 13 amino acids.

The chain uses TRBV28 and TRBJ1-2; unclear D gene. The germline V and J ends were trimmed by 1 base and 2 bases, with 8 bases remaining between them. The CDR3 spans 14 residues. Per germline, CDR1 MDHEN and CDR2 SYDVKM. The CDR3: CASSLLAGNYGYTF. The CDR3 nucleotides read TGTGCCAGCAGTTTATTGGCAGGCAACTATGGCTACACCTTC.

V gene TRBV14 combines with J gene TRBJ1-5; D unresolved. Germline V lookup: CDR1 SGHDN, CDR2 FVKESK. The ends were cut back, 2 bases at V and 5 bases at J, with 7 bases in the middle. There are 13 residues in the CDR3. The CDR3 sequence is CASSQNTDQPQHF. DNA for the CDR3: TGTGCCAGCAGCCAAAACACTGATCAGCCCCAGCATTTT.

The rearrangement links TRBV9 to TRBJ2-1, with D possibly matching TRBD2 (5 bases). The V end was cut by 0 bases, the J end by 5 bases, with 12 bases between. In germline, CDR1 is SGDLS, CDR2 YYNGEE. CDR3 length: 15 amino acids. The CDR3 sequence is CASSVGGSNHNEQFF. CDR3 sequence (DNA): TGTGCCAGCAGCGTAGGCGGGTCGAACCACAATGAGCAGTTCTTC.

The chain combines TRBV28 with TRBJ1-5, with a weak D call TRBD1 (6 bases). CDR1 and CDR2 (germline): MDHEN, SYDVKM. V gave up 6 bases and J gave up 7 bases, with 13 bases separating them. This CDR3 has 13 amino acids. The CDR3 reads CASSHRDRQPQHF. The DNA for the CDR3 is TGTGCCAGCAGCCACAGGGACCGCCAGCCCCAGCATTTT.

This sequence joins TRBV20-1 and TRBJ2-5; 13 nucleotides align to TRBD2. Germline V lookup: CDR1 DFQATT, CDR2 SNEGSKA (reference sequence). The CDR3 contains 15 residues. After removal of 0 bases from V and 5 bases from J, the junction contained 3 bases not matched to a gene. This CDR3 is CSARDGLAGAETQYF. The CDR3 DNA reads as TGCAGTGCTAGAGACGGACTAGCGGGAGCCGAGACCCAGTACTTC.

The genes are TRBV18 and TRBJ2-7, with 9 bases identical to TRBD1. V gave up 1 base and J gave up 4 bases; unmatched junction bases: 8. This CDR3 comprises 16 residues. In germline, CDR1 is KGHSH, CDR2 LQKENI. The CDR3: CASSPQFSGQGYEQYF. Written as DNA, the CDR3 is TGTGCCAGCTCACCACAATTTTCGGGACAGGGTTACGAGCAGTACTTC. Supplemented by reference TRBV18 and TRBJ2-7, the full variable domain reads NAGVMQNPRHLVRRRGQEARLRCSPMKGHSHVYWYRQLPEEGLKFMVYLQKENIIDESGMPKERFSAEFPKEGPSILRIQQVVRGDSAAYFCASSPQFSGQGYEQYFGPGTRLTVT.

The chain joins TRBV7-9 to TRBJ1-1; the D is unclear. The length of the CDR3 is 15 residues. From germline, CDR1 is SEHNR and CDR2 FQNEAQ (reference sequence). Trimming shortened V by 0 bases and J by 4 bases, and 12 bases separated the two germline ends. The CDR3 coding sequence is TGTGCCAGCAGCTTAGCTATGGGGTTCACCACTGAAGCTTTCTTT. Protein: CASSLAMGFTTEAFF.

This sequence joins TRBV4-3 and TRBJ2-1, with 15 bases identical to TRBD2. The CDR3 runs to 19 residues. Germline CDR1 and CDR2: LGHNA and YSLEER. Trimming took 4 bases from V and 0 from J; bases not matched to a gene: 7. CDR3 coding DNA: TGCGCCAGCAGCCTCGACCGGACTAGCGGGAGGGCCTCCTACAATGAGCAGTTCTTC. Translating it yields CASSLDRTSGRASYNEQFF.

The gene calls are TRBV9 and TRBJ2-3, with 9 nucleotides matching TRBD2. CDR1 SGDLS and CDR2 YYNGEE come from the germline V gene. V shed 3 bases and J 0 bases; nucleotides not matched to a gene: 5. The length of the CDR3 is 16 residues. The CDR3 spells CASSGGLAVSTDTQYF. DNA for the CDR3: TGTGCCAGCAGCGGGGGACTAGCCGTTAGCACAGATACGCAGTATTTT.

V gene TRBV6-5 combines with J gene TRBJ2-7, with D perhaps being TRBD1 or TRBD2 (5 bases each). This CDR3 spans 15 amino acids. Germline values: CDR1 MNHEY, CDR2 SVGAGI. Trimming stripped 2 bases from V and 2 bases from J, with 13 bases between. CDR3 residues: CASSYVGDPTYEQYF. CDR3 bases: TGTGCCAGCAGTTACGTCGGGGACCCAACCTACGAGCAGTACTTC.

The J gene is TRBJ2-7, the V gene TRBV14; the D gene is possibly TRBD2 (5 bases). Germline V gene lookup returns CDR1 SGHDN and CDR2 FVKESK. The V end lost 5 bases, the J end lost 2 bases, and 13 bases lay between the germline ends. CDR3 length: 14 amino acids. The CDR3, as DNA: TGTGCCAGCAGCACCAGCGGTCAAACCTACGAGCAGTACTTC. This sequence encodes CASSTSGQTYEQYF.

DNA for the CDR3: TGTGCCAGCGACTTAATGGCGGGAGCCAAAGATACGCAGTATTTT. As protein: CASDLMAGAKDTQYF. The V and J genes are TRBV7-9 and TRBJ2-3; 7 positions agree with TRBD2. The CDR3 runs to 15 residues. The trim removed 8 bases at V and 5 bases at J, leaving 13 bases unmatched. Per the germline V gene, CDR1 is SEHNR and CDR2 is FQNEAQ (reference sequence).

The CDR3 here is CASSTLGQGAFF. Here the CDR3 DNA reads TGTGCCAGCAGCACCCTGGGTCAGGGAGCTTTCTTT. The chain joins TRBV12-3 or TRBV12-4 to TRBJ1-1; D possibly corresponds to TRBD1 (5 bases). V gave up 6 bases and J gave up 10 bases, with 15 bases separating them. This CDR3 contains 12 residues.